The present entry profiles one T cell receptor (beta chain) with its context. Repertoires were generated with immunoSEQ multiplex PCR, while TCRdb's copy carries only in-frame clones and drops some. The sample shows tens of thousands of clones, 80% to 95% of them seen only once. The V gene's germline CDR1 is MDHEN and CDR2 SYDVKM. V was trimmed by 2 bases and J by 7 bases, leaving 12 bases between them. The CDR3 covers 15 residues. Confetti depigmentation, marking active vitiligo, was absent in these patients. Anyone treated within the previous three months was excluded. The source of the sample is a study of resident and recirculating memory T cells in vitiligo.

Sequencing input: blood. The chain uses TRBV28 and TRBJ1-6, with D unresolved. This clonotype was obtained from a male donor with vitiligo. CDR3 sequence reads: CASSLMALQNSPLHF. The CDR3 nucleotides read TGTGCCAGCAGTTTAATGGCCCTGCAGAATTCACCCCTCCACTTT.